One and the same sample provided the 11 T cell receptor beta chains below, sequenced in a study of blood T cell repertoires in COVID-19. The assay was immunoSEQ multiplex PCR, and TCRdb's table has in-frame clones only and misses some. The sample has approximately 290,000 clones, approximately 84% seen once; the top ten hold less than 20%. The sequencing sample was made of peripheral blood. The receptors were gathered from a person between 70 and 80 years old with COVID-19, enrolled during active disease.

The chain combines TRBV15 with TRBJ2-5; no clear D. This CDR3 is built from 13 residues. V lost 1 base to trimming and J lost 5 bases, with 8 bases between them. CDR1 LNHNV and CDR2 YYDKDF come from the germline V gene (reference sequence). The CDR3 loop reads CATSRAGGETQYF. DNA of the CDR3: TGTGCCACCAGCAGAGCGGGTGGTGAGACCCAGTACTTC.

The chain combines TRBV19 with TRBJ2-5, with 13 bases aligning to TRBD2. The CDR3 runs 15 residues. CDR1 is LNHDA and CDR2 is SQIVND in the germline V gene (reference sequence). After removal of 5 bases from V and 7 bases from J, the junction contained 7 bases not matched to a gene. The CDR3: CASSPGTSGERTQYF. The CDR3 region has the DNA TGTGCCAGTAGTCCCGGGACTAGCGGGGAAAGGACCCAGTACTTC. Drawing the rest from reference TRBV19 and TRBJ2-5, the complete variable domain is DGGITQSPKYLFRKEGQNVTLSCEQNLNHDAMYWYRQDPGQGLRLIYYSQIVNDFQKGDIAEGYSVSREKKESFPLTVTSAQKNPTAFYLCASSPGTSGERTQYFGPGTRLLVL.

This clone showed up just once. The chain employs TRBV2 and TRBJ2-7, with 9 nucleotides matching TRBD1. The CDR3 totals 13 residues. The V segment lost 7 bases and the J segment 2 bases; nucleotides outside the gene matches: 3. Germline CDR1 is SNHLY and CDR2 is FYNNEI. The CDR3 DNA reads TGTGCCAGCAACCGGGACAGGGCCTACGAGCAGTACTTC. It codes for CASNRDRAYEQYF.

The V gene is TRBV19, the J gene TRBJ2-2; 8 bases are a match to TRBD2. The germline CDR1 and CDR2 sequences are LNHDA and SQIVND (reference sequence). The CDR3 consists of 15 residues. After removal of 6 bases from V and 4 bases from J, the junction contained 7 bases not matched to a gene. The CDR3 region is CASRNVAGGTGELFF. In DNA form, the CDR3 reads TGTGCCAGTAGGAATGTCGCGGGGGGCACCGGGGAGCTGTTTTTT.

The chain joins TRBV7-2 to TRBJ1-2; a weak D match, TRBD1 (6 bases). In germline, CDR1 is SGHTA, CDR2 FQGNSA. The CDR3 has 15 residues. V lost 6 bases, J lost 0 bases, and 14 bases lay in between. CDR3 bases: TGTGCCAGCAGGTCTGGGGGGGCGGCTAACTATGGCTACACCTTC. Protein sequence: CASRSGGAANYGYTF.

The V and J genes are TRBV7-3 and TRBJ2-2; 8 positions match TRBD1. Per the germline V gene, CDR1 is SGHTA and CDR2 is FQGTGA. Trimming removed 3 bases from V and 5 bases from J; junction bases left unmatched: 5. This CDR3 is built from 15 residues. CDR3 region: CASSLGQAQTGELFF. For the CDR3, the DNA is TGTGCCAGCAGCTTGGGACAGGCCCAGACCGGGGAGCTGTTTTTT.

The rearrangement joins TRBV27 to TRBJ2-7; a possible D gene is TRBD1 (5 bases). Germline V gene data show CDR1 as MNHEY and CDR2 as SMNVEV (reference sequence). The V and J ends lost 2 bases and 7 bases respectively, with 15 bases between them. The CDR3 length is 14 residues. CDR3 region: CASSLAGSAREQYF. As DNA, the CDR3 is TGTGCCAGCAGTTTAGCAGGGTCTGCTAGGGAGCAGTACTTC.

The DNA of the CDR3 is TGTGCCAGCAGCAGCCAGGGGGGCCCGGGGATCCTATATGGCTACACCTTC. Its translation is CASSSQGGPGILYGYTF. This sequence joins TRBV7-8 and TRBJ1-2, with 7 nucleotides matching TRBD1. V lost 5 bases and J lost 5; bases outside the gene matches: 17. CDR1 and CDR2 from the germline V gene are SGHVS and FQNEAQ. CDR3 length: 17 residues.

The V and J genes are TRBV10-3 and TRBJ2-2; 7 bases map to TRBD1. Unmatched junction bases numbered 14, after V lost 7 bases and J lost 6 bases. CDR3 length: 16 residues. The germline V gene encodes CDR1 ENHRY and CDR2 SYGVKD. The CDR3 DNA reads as TGTGCCATCAACGACAGGGCCGAGGGTAGTGCCGGGGAGCTGTTTTTT. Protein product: CAINDRAEGSAGELFF.

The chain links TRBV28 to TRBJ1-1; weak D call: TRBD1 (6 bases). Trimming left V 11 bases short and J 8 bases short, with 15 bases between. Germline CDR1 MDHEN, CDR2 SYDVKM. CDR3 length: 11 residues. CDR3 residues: CASKGGREAFF. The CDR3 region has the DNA TGTGCCTCAAAAGGGGGACGAGAAGCTTTCTTT.

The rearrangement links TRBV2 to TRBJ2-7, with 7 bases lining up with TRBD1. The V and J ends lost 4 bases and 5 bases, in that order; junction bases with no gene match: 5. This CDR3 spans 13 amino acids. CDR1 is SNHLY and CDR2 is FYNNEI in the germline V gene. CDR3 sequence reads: CASSATGKNEQYF. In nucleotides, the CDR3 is TGTGCCAGCAGTGCGACAGGGAAGAACGAGCAGTACTTC.